This is a list of T cell receptor beta chains from one sample in a study of blood T cell repertoires in COVID-19. Using immunoSEQ multiplex PCR, the repertoire was profiled, and TCRdb retains in-frame clones only, with some absent. The sample contains over 110,000 clones, approximately 90% of which appear only once. The sequencing sample was made of peripheral blood. These receptors were collected from a human donor in a cohort sampled during active COVID-19. The CDR3 runs from the conserved cysteine through the conserved F or W. The order of the fields is D gene, V gene, J gene, clone size, CDR3 DNA, CDR3 protein. A D gene is named only where the DNA matches it firmly. Size values are once, few and many counts, or a class for expanded clones, and some rows have none.

>TRBD2|TRBV3-1/TRBV3-2|TRBJ2-7|NA
TGTGCCAGCAGCTCGCCGACTAGCGGGGTAGTTTCCTACGAGCAGTACTTC
CASSSPTSGVVSYEQYF
>TRBD1|TRBV5-4|TRBJ1-2|NA
TGTGCCAGCAGCTTGACAGGGGAGAACTATGGCTACACCTTC
CASSLTGENYGYTF
>TRBD2|TRBV5-1|TRBJ2-3|NA
TGCGCCAGCAGCTTGGAGGCTAGCGGGGTCACAGATACGCAGTATTTT
CASSLEASGVTDTQYF
>NA|TRBV12-3/TRBV12-4|TRBJ1-2|NA
TGTGCCAGCAGTTTAACCCGAGGCTATGGCTACACCTTC
CASSLTRGYGYTF
>TRBD2|TRBV5-6|TRBJ2-7|NA
TGTGCCAGCAGTAGCTCGGGGGGGTACGACGAGCAGTACTTC
CASSSSGGYDEQYF
>NA|TRBV5-3|TRBJ1-2|NA
TGTGCCAGAAGCTTGGTACAGCTCTATGGCTACACCTTC
CARSLVQLYGYTF
>TRBD1|TRBV27|TRBJ1-1|few
TGTGCCAGCAGTTCTGGGACAGGGCGGACTGAAGCTTTCTTT
CASSSGTGRTEAFF
>NA|TRBV4-2|TRBJ2-1|NA
TGTGCCAGCAGCCAAGAGTGGGGCCAAAACAATGAGCAGTTCTTC
CASSQEWGQNNEQFF
>NA|TRBV11-2|TRBJ1-2|NA
TGTGCCAGCAGCTTCCACCTAGGGGCGGAGGGCTACACCTTC
CASSFHLGAEGYTF
>NA|TRBV4-2|TRBJ1-1|NA
TGTGCCAGCAGCCAAGATCCCGGCAGATCTCGGGTCTCTGAAGCTTTCTTT
CASSQDPGRSRVSEAFF
>TRBD1|TRBV29-1|TRBJ1-2|NA
TGCAGCGTTGTGACAGGGAGAGGCTATGGCTACACCTTC
CSVVTGRGYGYTF
>TRBD1|TRBV6-5|TRBJ2-5|NA
TGTGCCAGCAGATCACAGGGGTACGGCGGAGAGACCCAGTACTTC
CASRSQGYGGETQYF
>NA|TRBV10-3|TRBJ2-5|NA
TGTGCCATCAGTTCGGGGGTAACCCAGTACTTC
CAISSGVTQYF
>NA|TRBV5-4|TRBJ2-3|NA
TGTGCCAGCAGCTTGGTAGGGGTGGGCACAGATACGCAGTATTTT
CASSLVGVGTDTQYF
>NA|TRBV9|TRBJ2-2|once
TGTGCCAGCAGCCTGAACTGGGCCGCCGGGGAGCTGTTTTTT
CASSLNWAAGELFF
>NA|TRBV4-2|TRBJ2-6|once
TGTGCCAGCAGCCAACAACAGGGTTCTGGGGCCAACGTCCTGACTTTC
CASSQQQGSGANVLTF
>TRBD1|TRBV3-1/TRBV3-2|TRBJ1-6|NA
TGTGCCAGCAGCCAGACAGGGGTTAATTCACCCCTCCACTTT
CASSQTGVNSPLHF
>TRBD2|TRBV4-1|TRBJ2-2|NA
TGCGCCACCCAGCGGGGGATGAACACCGGGGAGCTGTTTTTT
CATQRGMNTGELFF
>NA|TRBV9|TRBJ1-3|NA
TGTGCCAGCAGCGTCCCCGGGACTGGAAACACCATATATTTT
CASSVPGTGNTIYF
>TRBD1|TRBV6-5|TRBJ1-3|NA
TGTGCCAGCAGCAGGGGGCAGGCCGTTGGAAACACCATATATTTT
CASSRGQAVGNTIYF
>NA|TRBV14|TRBJ2-7|NA
TGTGCCAGCAGCCAAGGTCGGGGAACGTCCTACGAGCAGTACTTC
CASSQGRGTSYEQYF
>NA|TRBV10-1|TRBJ2-5|NA
TGCGCCGGCCCGGGATATCCGAGGGAGACCCAGTACTTC
CAGPGYPRETQYF
>TRBD2|TRBV4-2|TRBJ2-1|NA
TGTGCCAGCAGCCAAGAGGAAGCGGGGGGGCTTCCCCAGTTCTTC
CASSQEEAGGLPQFF
>NA|TRBV19|TRBJ1-2|few
TGTGCCAGTAGGACACCCAACTTTAACTATGGCTACACCTTC
CASRTPNFNYGYTF
>NA|TRBV25-1|TRBJ1-1|NA
TGTGCCAGCGGTGTTCGAGGGGGTCACACTGAAGCTTTCTTT
CASGVRGGHTEAFF
>NA|TRBV6-5|TRBJ1-3|NA
TGTGCCAGCAGTTCAGGGTCTCTGGCTGGAAACACCATATATTTT
CASSSGSLAGNTIYF
>NA|TRBV7-8|TRBJ2-7|NA
TGTGCCAGCAGCTTTAATACGGGGGAGTGGTACGAGCAGTACTTC
CASSFNTGEWYEQYF
>NA|TRBV7-9|TRBJ2-5|NA
TGTGCCAGCAGCCCCCAGTCAGAGACCCAGTACTTC
CASSPQSETQYF
>TRBD1|TRBV11-3|TRBJ1-2|NA
TGTGCCAGCAGCTTGGGACAGGGGCCTACTTGTTCTGGCTACACCTTC
CASSLGQGPTCSGYTF
>NA|TRBV12-3/TRBV12-4|TRBJ1-1|NA
TGTGCCAGCAGTTTAAGCGGTAACACTGAAGCTTTCTTT
CASSLSGNTEAFF
>NA|TRBV6-2/TRBV6-3|TRBJ1-5|few
TGTGCCAGCAGTTATCTCCGTAGCAATCAGCCCCAGCATTTT
CASSYLRSNQPQHF
>TRBD1|TRBV11-1|TRBJ2-5|NA
TGTGCCAGCAGCCCGGCCGGGACAGGGGAAGAGACCCAGTACTTC
CASSPAGTGEETQYF